The 3 T cell receptor beta chains below all came from one sample that was sequenced in a study of cytomegalovirus exposure and HLA in healthy donors. Both 60 Vbeta primers and 13 Jbeta primers went into the PCR. The protocol was immunoSEQ multiplex PCR, while the TCRdb copy is restricted to in-frame clones and leaves out a portion. The table lists 150,000 to 200,000 clones, around 80% of them singletons. Sequenced sample: PBMCs. The receptors originated from a middle-aged man in good health and CMV-seronegative.

The V and J genes are TRBV19 and TRBJ1-1; 11 bases are shared with TRBD1. CDR3 length: 16 amino acids. Unmatched junction bases numbered 5, after V lost 5 bases and J lost 0 bases. CDR1 and CDR2 (germline): LNHDA, SQIVND (reference sequence). CDR3 sequence: CASSPGTGGMNTEAFF. The CDR3 nucleotides are TGTGCCAGTAGTCCCGGGACAGGGGGAATGAACACTGAAGCTTTCTTT.

This clone was recorded once. The chain uses TRBV7-6 and TRBJ2-5; 11 bases map to TRBD2. Germline V CDR1 and CDR2: SGHVS, FNYEAQ. With 5 bases clipped from V and 5 bases from J, the junction kept 4 bases outside the gene matches. The CDR3 totals 14 residues. CDR3 sequence: CASSPLAGEETQYF. CDR3 nucleotide sequence: TGTGCCAGCAGCCCACTAGCGGGAGAGGAGACCCAGTACTTC.

In nucleotides, the CDR3 is TGTGCCAGCAGCTTGGATTCCGGGACTAGCGAGTTCTACTTC. It specifies CASSLDSGTSEFYF. The chain links TRBV7-2 to TRBJ2-7; the match to TRBD2 covers 10 bases. CDR1 is SGHTA and CDR2 is FQGNSA in the germline V gene. The length of the CDR3 is 14 residues. The V and J ends lost 3 bases and 13 bases, in that order; junction bases with no gene match: 12.